A selection of T cell receptor beta chains follows, all from one sample in a study of patients and donors after allogeneic stem cell transplantation. Each CDR3 protein gets one entry after TCRdb re-called the RT-PCR reads with MiXCR. The table has about 150,000 distinct CDR3 sequences, approximately 35% seen once. Input material: blood, either unsorted or a sorted T cell fraction (not recorded which). Receptors originate from a human donor who was either an allogeneic HSCT recipient or a stem cell or donor lymphocyte infusion donor (not recorded which). It is not recorded whose cells these are; they may come from a transplant donor. The CDR3 runs from the conserved cysteine through the conserved F or W. The D gene is left open where the match is weak. Only part of the rows carry a size: once, few, many, or a class if the clone is expanded.

clone_size,v_call,d_call,j_call,cdr3_nt,cdr3_aa
NA,TRBV12-3/TRBV12-4,NA,TRBJ2-3,TGTGCCAGCAGCGCTTACACTAGAAGGCCAGGCACAGATACGCAGTATTTT,CASSAYTRRPGTDTQYF
NA,TRBV12-3/TRBV12-4,NA,TRBJ1-1,TGTGCCAGCAGCCTACGGCGGCAGGCCAAGGTTGGCACTGAAGCTTTCTTT,CASSLRRQAKVGTEAFF
few,TRBV6-1,NA,TRBJ2-3,TGTGCCAGCAGGGGACCGTCTAGGATAAGGAGCACAGATACGCAGTATTTT,CASRGPSRIRSTDTQYF
NA,TRBV7-9,NA,TRBJ2-2,TGTGCCAGCACTTCTAAGGGGGGCACCGGGGAGCTGTTTTTT,CASTSKGGTGELFF
NA,TRBV4-3,NA,TRBJ1-5,TGCGCCAGCAGCCAAGATGAGGGATCCAATCAGCCCCAGCATTTT,CASSQDEGSNQPQHF
NA,TRBV25-1,NA,TRBJ1-1,TGTGCCAGCAGTGAACCAGGGTGGACTGAAGCTTTCTTT,CASSEPGWTEAFF
once,TRBV3-1,NA,TRBJ2-3,TGTGCCAGCAGCCAAGCCGGGACCCACGACCCAGATACGCAGTATTTT,CASSQAGTHDPDTQYF
NA,TRBV6-1,NA,TRBJ1-2,TGTGCCAGCGACCTTTGGGACTATGGCTACACCTTC,CASDLWDYGYTF
NA,TRBV10-3,TRBD2,TRBJ2-1,TGTGCCATCAGTGAGTGGGGACTAGCGGGAGGCAATGAGCAGTTCTTC,CAISEWGLAGGNEQFF
NA,TRBV4-1,NA,TRBJ1-1,TGCGCCAGCAGCCATAGGGTGGTTAACACTGAAGCTTTCTTT,CASSHRVVNTEAFF
few,TRBV6-5,NA,TRBJ1-2,TGTGCCAGCAGAGGTTGGGGGGGGGACTATGGCTACACCTTC,CASRGWGGDYGYTF
NA,TRBV27,TRBD1,TRBJ1-6,TGTGCCAGCAGTTTACAGACAGGGGGGCATTCACCCCTCCACTTT,CASSLQTGGHSPLHF
few,TRBV9,NA,TRBJ1-3,TGTGCCAGCAGCGTAGAGCTCTCTGGAAACACCATATATTTT,CASSVELSGNTIYF
NA,TRBV11-2,NA,TRBJ2-1,TGTGCCAGCAGCCAAACCCCAACCGCCAGAAATGAGCAGTTCTTC,CASSQTPTARNEQFF
NA,TRBV4-3,NA,TRBJ2-3,TGCGCCAGCAGCCCTGCCCGGGGTAGCACAGATACGCAGTATTTT,CASSPARGSTDTQYF
NA,TRBV6-6,NA,TRBJ2-1,TGTGCCAGCTATGAGACCGGAGATGAGCAGTTCTTC,CASYETGDEQFF
NA,TRBV4-3,NA,TRBJ1-4,TGCGCCAGCAGCCAAGTCCAGAGCCCTAATGAAAAACTGTTTTTT,CASSQVQSPNEKLFF
many,TRBV29-1,NA,TRBJ1-1,TGCAGCGTTGAACTGAACACTGAAGCTTTCTTT,CSVELNTEAFF
NA,TRBV4-2,NA,TRBJ1-2,TGTGCCAGCAGCCAAGATCCGTCTGGGGGCCACGGCTACACCTTC,CASSQDPSGGHGYTF
few,TRBV19,NA,TRBJ1-1,TGTGCCAGTCTAGACGAGCGCACTGAAGCTTTCTTT,CASLDERTEAFF
NA,TRBV27,NA,TRBJ1-1,TGTGCCAGCAGTTTGGCCAGGGCTGGGACTGAAGCTTTCTTT,CASSLARAGTEAFF
NA,TRBV10-3,NA,TRBJ2-5,TGTGCCATCGGAGGGGCGGACCAAGAGACCCAGTACTTC,CAIGGADQETQYF
NA,TRBV10-3,NA,TRBJ2-5,TGTGCCATCATCGCGGACCTCTCGAACCAAGAGACCCAGTACTTC,CAIIADLSNQETQYF
once,TRBV12-3/TRBV12-4,NA,TRBJ1-1,TGTGCCAGCAGTTTGACGGCAGGGTCTTCGGAAGCTTTCTTT,CASSLTAGSSEAFF
few,TRBV12-3/TRBV12-4,NA,TRBJ1-1,TGTGCCAGCAGTTTTCACTTGGGGGTGAACACTGAAGCTTTCTTT,CASSFHLGVNTEAFF
NA,TRBV20-1,TRBD1,TRBJ1-6,TGCAGTGTCGCCAGGGGGGATAATTCACCCCTCCACTTT,CSVARGDNSPLHF
few,TRBV5-1,NA,TRBJ1-2,TGCGCCAGCAGCTTGGGACCAACTAACTATGGCTACACCTTC,CASSLGPTNYGYTF
NA,TRBV4-2,NA,TRBJ1-5,TGTGCCAGCAGCCAAGGAGGGACCCCTACTAGCAATCAGCCCCAGCATTTT,CASSQGGTPTSNQPQHF
NA,TRBV4-2,TRBD2,TRBJ2-3,TGTGCCAGCAGCCAGATTCTAGCGGGCGGCTCCGATACGCAGTATTTT,CASSQILAGGSDTQYF
many,TRBV3-1,TRBD1,TRBJ1-6,TGTGCCAGCAGCGACAGGGGGCAAAGTAATTCACCCCTCCACTTT,CASSDRGQSNSPLHF
many,TRBV27,TRBD1,TRBJ1-4,TGTGCCAGCAGTTCGGAGGGGGCAGGGGGGACTAATGAAAAACTGTTTTTT,CASSSEGAGGTNEKLFF
few,TRBV6-1,TRBD1,TRBJ1-2,TGTGCCGGTCTGGCAGGGGGCTATGGCTACACCTTC,CAGLAGGYGYTF
NA,TRBV7-9,TRBD2,TRBJ2-1,TGTGCCAGCAGCTTATTCCGGGGGGATTACAATGAGCAGTTCTTC,CASSLFRGDYNEQFF
NA,TRBV3-1,TRBD1,TRBJ1-4,TGTGCCAGCAGCTCTACAGGGGAAGCGGGTGAAAAACTGTTTTTT,CASSSTGEAGEKLFF
NA,TRBV9,NA,TRBJ1-4,TGTGCCAGCAGCGTTCTCTGGGGAGATAATGAAAAACTGTTTTTT,CASSVLWGDNEKLFF
NA,TRBV7-9,TRBD1,TRBJ1-2,TGTGCCAGCCCGGGACAGGGGGCGCCTGGCTACACCTTC,CASPGQGAPGYTF
few,TRBV9,TRBD1,TRBJ2-5,TGTGCCAGCAGCCCCGGGACAGGGGGCGTTCAAGAGACCCAGTACTTC,CASSPGTGGVQETQYF
NA,TRBV5-1,TRBD1,TRBJ2-2,TGCGCCAGCAGCGCTAGGGACAGGGAGAACACCGGGGAGCTGTTTTTT,CASSARDRENTGELFF
few,TRBV6-2/TRBV6-3,NA,TRBJ2-1,TGTGCCAGCAGCAAACTAGTGCTATCCTACAATGAGCAGTTCTTC,CASSKLVLSYNEQFF
few,TRBV6-1,NA,TRBJ2-2,TGTGCCAGCATACCGGGGAGAGGGGGCACCGGGGAGCTGTTTTTT,CASIPGRGGTGELFF
many,TRBV7-2,NA,TRBJ1-5,TGTGCCAGCAGCTTGGGACTCTATCAGCCCCAGCATTTT,CASSLGLYQPQHF
many,TRBV12-3/TRBV12-4,TRBD1,TRBJ1-5,TGTGCCAGCAGACAGGGGGCTGGGAGCAATCAGCCCCAGCATTTT,CASRQGAGSNQPQHF
NA,TRBV20-1,NA,TRBJ1-4,TGCAGTGCTACCGTTGATGAAAAACTGTTTTTT,CSATVDEKLFF
NA,TRBV4-1,NA,TRBJ2-2,TGCGCCAGCAGCCAAGACTCGCGGGACCCACCCGGGGAGCTGTTTTTT,CASSQDSRDPPGELFF
NA,TRBV24-1,NA,TRBJ1-2,TGTGCCACCAGTGGCCCCGCGGGGGAAAACTATGGCTACACCTTC,CATSGPAGENYGYTF
few,TRBV9,TRBD2,TRBJ2-3,TGTGCCAGCAGCTTTGGGACTAGCGGGCTGGGGGATACGCAGTATTTT,CASSFGTSGLGDTQYF